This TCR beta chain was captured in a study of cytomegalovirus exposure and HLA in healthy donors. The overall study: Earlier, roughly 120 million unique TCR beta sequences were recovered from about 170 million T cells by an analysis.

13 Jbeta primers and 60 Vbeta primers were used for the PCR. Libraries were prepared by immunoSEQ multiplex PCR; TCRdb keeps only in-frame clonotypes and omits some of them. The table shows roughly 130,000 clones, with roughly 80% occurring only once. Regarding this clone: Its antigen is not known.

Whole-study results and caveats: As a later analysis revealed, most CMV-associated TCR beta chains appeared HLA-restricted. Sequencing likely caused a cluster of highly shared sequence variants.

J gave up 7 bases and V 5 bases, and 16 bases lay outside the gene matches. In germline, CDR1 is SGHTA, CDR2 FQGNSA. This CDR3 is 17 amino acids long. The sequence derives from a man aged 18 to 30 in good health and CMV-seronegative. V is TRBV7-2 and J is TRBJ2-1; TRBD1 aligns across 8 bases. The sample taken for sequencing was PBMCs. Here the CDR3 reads CASSGGVGQGGTNEQFF. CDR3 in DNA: TGTGCCAGCAGCGGAGGGGTCGGACAGGGCGGCACAAATGAGCAGTTCTTC.